This TCR beta chain was identified during a study of CD8 T cells in ankylosing spondylitis. Study-wide results and limits: There was a TCR beta motif, made of 7 to 9 highly homologous variants, that appeared characteristic of ankylosing spondylitis blood. Reportedly, significant enrichment of disease-linked clones occurred in matched ankylosing spondylitis synovial fluid. A subset of motif variants has previously been described in the synovial fluid and blood of reactive arthritis.

This clonotype was observed at least ten times. The antigen is undetermined. MiXCR, applied by TCRdb to the 5' RACE reads, yields one record per CDR3 protein. Seen here are about 210,000 distinct CDR3 sequences, around 6.6% observed once, and the top ten hold 13% to 15%. The specimen was blood, either unsorted or a sorted T cell fraction (not recorded which). The sequence was obtained from a male donor with ankylosing spondylitis.

The CDR3 DNA sequence: TGTGCCTACAAAACAGTAAACTCCTACAATGAGCAGTTCTTC. It is translated as CAYKTVNSYNEQFF. The chain recombines TRBV30 with TRBJ2-1, with D unresolved. Germline assignment: CDR1 GTSNPN and CDR2 SVGIG (reference sequence). The ends were cut back, 7 bases at V and 0 bases at J, with 13 bases in the middle. The CDR3 consists of 14 residues.